Included here is one T cell receptor (beta chain) sequence, with context. The antigen is not known. Primers for the PCR totalled 60 Vbeta and 13 Jbeta. Data came from immunoSEQ multiplex PCR; TCRdb stores just in-frame clones and leaves some out. The sample yields 150,000 to 200,000 clones, around three quarters seen once. This entry comes from a study of cytomegalovirus exposure and HLA in healthy donors. The CDR3 runs 16 residues. V was pared by 0 bases and J by 2 bases, with 11 bases between. Germline V gene data show CDR1 as MNHEY and CDR2 as SVGAGI. General study points: In a later analysis, specific HLA alleles were associated with under 20,000 TCR beta sequences at a 0.05 false discovery rate. Within the data, a cluster of highly shared sequence variants was likely a sequencing artifact. It was reported that TCR beta sequences correctly inferred the HLA-A and HLA-B alleles for most subjects.

Sequenced: PBMCs. The chain combines TRBV6-5 with TRBJ1-5; D unresolved. The receptor's source is a woman younger than 45 in good health and CMV-seropositive. CDR3 bases: TGTGCCAGCAGTTACTCTAGAGTCCTTGGCAATCAGCCCCAGCATTTT. It is translated as CASSYSRVLGNQPQHF.